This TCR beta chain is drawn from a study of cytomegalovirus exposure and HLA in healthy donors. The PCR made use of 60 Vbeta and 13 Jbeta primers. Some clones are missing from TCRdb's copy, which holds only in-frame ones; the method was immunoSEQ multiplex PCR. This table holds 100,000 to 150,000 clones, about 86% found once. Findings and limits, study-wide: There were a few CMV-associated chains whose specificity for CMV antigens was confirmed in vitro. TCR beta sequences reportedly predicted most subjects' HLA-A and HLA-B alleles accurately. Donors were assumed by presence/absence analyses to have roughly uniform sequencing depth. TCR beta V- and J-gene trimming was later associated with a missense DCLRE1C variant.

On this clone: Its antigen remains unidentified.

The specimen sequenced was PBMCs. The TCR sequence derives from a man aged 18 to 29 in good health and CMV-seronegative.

CDR3 protein: CASTIGQGIGSPLHF. CDR3 sequence (DNA): TGTGCCAGCACCATAGGCCAGGGGATAGGGTCACCCCTCCACTTT. This chain uses TRBV5-6 with TRBJ1-6; D may be TRBD1 (6 bases). V was shortened by 6 bases and J by 10 bases, with 20 bases between the two germline ends. Germline V CDR1 and CDR2: SGHDT, YYEEEE. The CDR3 length is 15 residues.